The entry below describes one T cell receptor beta chain. The V gene's germline CDR1 is LNHDA and CDR2 SQIVND (reference sequence). V lost 6 bases to trimming and J lost 0 bases, with 7 bases between them. The CDR3 spans 13 residues. This sample was taken from a study of blood T cell repertoires in COVID-19. Sequencing was performed with immunoSEQ multiplex PCR; in TCRdb, only in-frame clones are kept and a portion is missing. The sample holds approximately 36,000 clones, roughly 90% seen once. The sample consisted of peripheral blood. J is TRBJ2-3 and V is TRBV19; D call uncertain. The receptor was isolated from a man aged 60-69 years with active or convalescent COVID-19. CDR3 protein: CASSPYSTDTQYF. The CDR3 bases are TGTGCCAGTAGCCCGTATAGCACAGATACGCAGTATTTT.